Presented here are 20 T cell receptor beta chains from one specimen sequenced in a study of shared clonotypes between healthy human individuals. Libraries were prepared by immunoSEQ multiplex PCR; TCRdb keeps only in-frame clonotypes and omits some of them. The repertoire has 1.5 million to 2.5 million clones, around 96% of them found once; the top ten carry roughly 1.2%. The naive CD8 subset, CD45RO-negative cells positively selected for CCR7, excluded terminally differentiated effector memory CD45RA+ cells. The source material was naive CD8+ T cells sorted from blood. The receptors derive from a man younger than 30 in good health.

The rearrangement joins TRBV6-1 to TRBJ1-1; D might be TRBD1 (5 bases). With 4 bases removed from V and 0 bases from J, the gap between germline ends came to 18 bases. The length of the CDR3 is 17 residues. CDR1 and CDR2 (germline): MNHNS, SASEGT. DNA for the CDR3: TGTGCCAGCAGTGGGGGGGAGTGGGGAGCGGTGAACACTGAAGCTTTCTTT. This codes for CASSGGEWGAVNTEAFF.

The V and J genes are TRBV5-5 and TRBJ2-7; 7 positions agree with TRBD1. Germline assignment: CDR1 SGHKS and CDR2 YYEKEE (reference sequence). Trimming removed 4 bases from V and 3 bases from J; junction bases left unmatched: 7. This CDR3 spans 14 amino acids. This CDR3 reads CASSRRDSVYEQYF. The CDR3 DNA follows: TGTGCCAGCAGCAGACGGGACAGCGTCTACGAGCAGTACTTC.

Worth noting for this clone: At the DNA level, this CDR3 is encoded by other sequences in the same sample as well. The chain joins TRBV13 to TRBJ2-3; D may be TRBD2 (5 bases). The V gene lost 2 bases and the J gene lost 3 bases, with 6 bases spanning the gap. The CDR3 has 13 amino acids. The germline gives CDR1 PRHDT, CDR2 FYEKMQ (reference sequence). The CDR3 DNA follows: TGTGCCAGCAGCTTACGGGGTACAGATACGCAGTATTTT. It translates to CASSLRGTDTQYF.

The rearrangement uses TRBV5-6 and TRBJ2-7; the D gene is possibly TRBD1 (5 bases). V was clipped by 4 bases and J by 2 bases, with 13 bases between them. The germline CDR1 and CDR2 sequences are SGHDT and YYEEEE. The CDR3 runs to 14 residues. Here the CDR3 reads CASSPAQGTYEQYF. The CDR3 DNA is TGTGCCAGCAGCCCGGCGCAGGGTACCTACGAGCAGTACTTC. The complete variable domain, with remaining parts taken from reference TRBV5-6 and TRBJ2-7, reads DAGVTQSPTHLIKTRGQQVTLRCSPKSGHDTVSWYQQALGQGPQFIFQYYEEEERQRGNFPDRFSGHQFPNYSSELNVNALLLGDSALYLCASSPAQGTYEQYFGPGTRLTVT.

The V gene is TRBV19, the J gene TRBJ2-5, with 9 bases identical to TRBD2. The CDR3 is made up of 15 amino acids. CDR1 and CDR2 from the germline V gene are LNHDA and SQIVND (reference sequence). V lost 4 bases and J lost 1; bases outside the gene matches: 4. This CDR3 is CASSKTSGTQETQYF. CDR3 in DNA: TGTGCCAGTAGTAAGACTAGCGGCACCCAAGAGACCCAGTACTTC.

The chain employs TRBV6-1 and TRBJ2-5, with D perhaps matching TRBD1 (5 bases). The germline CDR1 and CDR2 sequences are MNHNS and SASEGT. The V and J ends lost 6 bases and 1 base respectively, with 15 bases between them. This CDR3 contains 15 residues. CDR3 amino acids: CASSPSQVFQETQYF. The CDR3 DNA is TGTGCCAGCAGCCCCTCACAGGTCTTCCAAGAGACCCAGTACTTC.

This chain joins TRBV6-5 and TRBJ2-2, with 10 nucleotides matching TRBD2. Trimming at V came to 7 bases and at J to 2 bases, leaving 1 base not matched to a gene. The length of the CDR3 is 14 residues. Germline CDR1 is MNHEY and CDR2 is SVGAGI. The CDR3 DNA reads TGTGCCAGCACTAGCGGGGGAAACACCGGGGAGCTGTTTTTT. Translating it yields CASTSGGNTGELFF.

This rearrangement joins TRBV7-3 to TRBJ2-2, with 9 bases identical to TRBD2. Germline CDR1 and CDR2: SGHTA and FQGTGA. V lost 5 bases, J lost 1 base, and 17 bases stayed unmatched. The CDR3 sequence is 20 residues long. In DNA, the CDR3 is TGTGCCAGCAGCCCCCGGGGAGAAGCGGGGGGTCGGGAGAACACCGGGGAGCTGTTTTTT. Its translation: CASSPRGEAGGRENTGELFF.

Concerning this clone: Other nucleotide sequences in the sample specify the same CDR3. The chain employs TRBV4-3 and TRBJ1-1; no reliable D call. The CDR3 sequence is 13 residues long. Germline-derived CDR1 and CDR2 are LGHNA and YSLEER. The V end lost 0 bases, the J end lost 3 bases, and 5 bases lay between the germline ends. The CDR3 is CASSQDRYTEAFF. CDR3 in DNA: TGCGCCAGCAGCCAAGATCGGTACACTGAAGCTTTCTTT.

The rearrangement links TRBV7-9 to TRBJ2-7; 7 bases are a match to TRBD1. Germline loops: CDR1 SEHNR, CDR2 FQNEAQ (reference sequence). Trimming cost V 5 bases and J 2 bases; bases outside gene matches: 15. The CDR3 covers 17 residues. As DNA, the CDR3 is TGTGCCAGCAGCACGCGCCGGGACAGCCTAGATACCTACGAGCAGTACTTC. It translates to CASSTRRDSLDTYEQYF.

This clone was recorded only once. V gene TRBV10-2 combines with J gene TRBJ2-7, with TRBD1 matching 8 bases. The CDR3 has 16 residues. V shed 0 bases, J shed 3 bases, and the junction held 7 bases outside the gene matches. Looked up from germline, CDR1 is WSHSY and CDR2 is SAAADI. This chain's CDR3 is CASSESTGGYFYEQYF. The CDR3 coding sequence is TGCGCCAGCAGTGAGTCCACAGGGGGTTATTTCTACGAGCAGTACTTC.

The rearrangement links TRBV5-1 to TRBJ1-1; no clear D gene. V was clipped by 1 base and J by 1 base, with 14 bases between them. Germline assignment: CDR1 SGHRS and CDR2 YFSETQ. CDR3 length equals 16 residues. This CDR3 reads CASSLWAEGGNTEAFF. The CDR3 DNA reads TGCGCCAGCAGCTTGTGGGCCGAAGGAGGGAACACTGAAGCTTTCTTT.

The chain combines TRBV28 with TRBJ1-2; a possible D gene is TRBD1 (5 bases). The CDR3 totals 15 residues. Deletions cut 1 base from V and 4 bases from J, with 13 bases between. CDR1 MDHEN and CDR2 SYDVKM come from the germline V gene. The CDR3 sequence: CASSLYGGSGYGYTF. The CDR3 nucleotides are TGTGCCAGCAGTTTATACGGGGGATCGGGCTATGGCTACACCTTC.

As DNA, the CDR3 is TGTGCCAGCAGTGAGGAGAGCGGAGAGACCCAGTACTTC. Translation: CASSEESGETQYF. The rearrangement links TRBV6-1 to TRBJ2-5, with D maybe TRBD2 (5 bases). The germline V and J ends were trimmed by 3 bases and 4 bases, with 9 bases remaining between them. Germline V gives CDR1 MNHNS, CDR2 SASEGT. The CDR3 runs 13 residues.

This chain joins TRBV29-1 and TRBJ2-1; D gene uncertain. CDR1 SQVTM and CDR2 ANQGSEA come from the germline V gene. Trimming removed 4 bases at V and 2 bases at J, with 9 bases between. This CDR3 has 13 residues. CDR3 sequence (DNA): TGCAGCGTTGTTATTGCACCCTACAATGAGCAGTTCTTC. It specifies CSVVIAPYNEQFF.

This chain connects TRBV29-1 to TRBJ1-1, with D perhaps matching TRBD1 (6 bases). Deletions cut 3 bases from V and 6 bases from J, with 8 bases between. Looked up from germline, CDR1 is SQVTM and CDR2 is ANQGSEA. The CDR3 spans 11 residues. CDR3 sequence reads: CSVDAGAEAFF. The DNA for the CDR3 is TGCAGCGTTGATGCAGGGGCTGAAGCTTTCTTT.

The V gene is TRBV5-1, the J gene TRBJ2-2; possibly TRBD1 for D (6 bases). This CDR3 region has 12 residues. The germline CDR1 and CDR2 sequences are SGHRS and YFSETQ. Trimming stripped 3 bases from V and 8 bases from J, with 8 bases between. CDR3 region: CASSYDRGELFF. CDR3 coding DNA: TGCGCCAGCAGCTACGACAGGGGGGAGCTGTTTTTT.

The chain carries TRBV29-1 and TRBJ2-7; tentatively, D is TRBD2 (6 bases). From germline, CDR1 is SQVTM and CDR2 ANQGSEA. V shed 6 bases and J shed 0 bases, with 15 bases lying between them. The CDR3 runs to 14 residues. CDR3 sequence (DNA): TGCAGCGTGGCCCGGGACGGGAGCTCCTACGAGCAGTACTTC. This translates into CSVARDGSSYEQYF.

Written as DNA, the CDR3 is TGTGCCAGTAGTACATGGGACAGCGAAGTCTCTGAAGCTTTCTTT. Translation: CASSTWDSEVSEAFF. V and J are TRBV19 and TRBJ1-1, with 7 bases aligning to TRBD1. V trimming: 4 bases; J trimming: 6 bases; junction bases outside the gene matches: 11. The CDR3 sequence is 15 residues long. Germline-derived CDR1 and CDR2 are LNHDA and SQIVND (reference sequence).

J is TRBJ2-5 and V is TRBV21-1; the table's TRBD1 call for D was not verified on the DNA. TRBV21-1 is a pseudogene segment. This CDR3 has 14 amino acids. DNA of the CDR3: TGTGCCAGCAGCGCACAGGGTAGGCAAGAGACCCAGTACTTC. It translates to CASSAQGRQETQYF.